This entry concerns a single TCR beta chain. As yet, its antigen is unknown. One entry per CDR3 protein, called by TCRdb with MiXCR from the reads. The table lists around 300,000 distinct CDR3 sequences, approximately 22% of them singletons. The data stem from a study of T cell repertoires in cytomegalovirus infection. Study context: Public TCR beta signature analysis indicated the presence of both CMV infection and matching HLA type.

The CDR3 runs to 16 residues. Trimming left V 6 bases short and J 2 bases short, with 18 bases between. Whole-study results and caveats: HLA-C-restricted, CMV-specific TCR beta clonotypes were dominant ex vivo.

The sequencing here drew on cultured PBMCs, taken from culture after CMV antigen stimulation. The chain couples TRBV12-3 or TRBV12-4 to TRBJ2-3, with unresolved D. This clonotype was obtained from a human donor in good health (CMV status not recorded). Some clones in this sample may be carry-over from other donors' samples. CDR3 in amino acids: CASSRGPRSPTDTQYF. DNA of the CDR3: TGTGCCAGCAGCCGAGGACCGCGGAGCCCCACAGATACGCAGTATTTT.